These T cell receptor beta chains were read from a single sample in a study of naive CD8 T cells in extremely preterm neonates. Generated by immunoSEQ multiplex PCR, the TCRdb table keeps only in-frame clones and is missing some. The data contain about 5,100 clones, nearly 99% of them seen just once; the ten biggest clones take up around 0.51%. What was sequenced was naive CD8+ T cells from blood. All receptors derive from a human donor in good health. CDR3s include the opening cysteine and the closing phenylalanine or tryptophan. The D gene is left open where the match is weak. Not every row has a clone size; where given, it reads once, few, many or a size class.

D	size	V	J	CDR3	DNA
.	.	TRBV6-5	TRBJ1-1	CASSRGAYTEAFF	TGTGCCAGCAGTCGGGGGGCTTACACTGAAGCTTTCTTT
.	.	TRBV9	TRBJ2-1	CASSGRDSYNEQFF	TGTGCCAGCAGCGGCCGGGACTCCTACAATGAGCAGTTCTTC
.	.	TRBV10-3	TRBJ1-2	CAISEVTAYGYTF	TGTGCCATCAGTGAGGTAACAGCCTATGGCTACACCTTC
.	.	TRBV11-2	TRBJ2-7	CASSLTTSSTYEQYF	TGTGCCAGCAGCTTAACCACCTCAAGCACCTACGAGCAGTACTTC
TRBD1	once	TRBV10-3	TRBJ1-1	CAIRDRGRSSEAFF	TGTGCCATCCGGGACAGGGGACGAAGTAGCGAAGCTTTCTTT
TRBD1	.	TRBV6-5	TRBJ1-2	CASRSRQGTYYGYTF	TGTGCCAGCAGAAGTCGACAGGGGACTTACTATGGCTACACCTTC
TRBD1	.	TRBV27	TRBJ1-2	CASSFQGAYGYTF	TGTGCCAGCAGTTTCCAGGGGGCCTATGGCTACACCTTC
.	.	TRBV13	TRBJ2-4	CASSLKGSAGKNIQYF	TGTGCCAGCAGCCTGAAGGGATCCGCGGGCAAAAACATTCAGTACTTC
.	.	TRBV7-9	TRBJ1-5	CASSLQGGQPQHF	TGTGCCAGCAGCTTACAGGGCGGTCAGCCCCAGCATTTT
TRBD2	.	TRBV28	TRBJ2-3	CASSLTGTSGGGDDTQYF	TGTGCCAGCAGTTTAACGGGGACTAGCGGAGGTGGGGATGATACGCAGTATTTT
TRBD2	.	TRBV18	TRBJ2-3	CASSPLASGDTDTQYF	TGTGCCAGCTCACCACTAGCTAGCGGCGACACAGATACGCAGTATTTT
.	once	TRBV7-3	TRBJ2-5	CASSLRQEETQYF	TGTGCCAGCAGCTTAAGACAAGAGGAGACCCAGTACTTC
.	.	TRBV2	TRBJ1-4	CASSEEWQATNEKLFF	TGTGCCAGCAGTGAAGAATGGCAGGCAACTAATGAAAAACTGTTTTTT
.	once	TRBV9	TRBJ1-5	CASSVSGGGNQPQHF	TGTGCCAGCAGCGTAAGCGGGGGTGGAAATCAGCCCCAGCATTTT
TRBD1	.	TRBV27	TRBJ2-1	CASHNPRTGYNEQFF	TGTGCCAGCCACAACCCCAGGACAGGGTACAATGAGCAGTTCTTC
TRBD1	.	TRBV28	TRBJ1-3	CASSPGQGLGSGNTIYF	TGTGCCAGCAGTCCCGGACAGGGATTAGGCTCTGGAAACACCATATATTTT
.	.	TRBV28	TRBJ1-5	CASSQHKNSNQPQHF	TGTGCCAGCAGTCAACACAAAAATAGCAATCAGCCCCAGCATTTT
TRBD1	.	TRBV9	TRBJ1-2	CASSEGDRVDGYTF	TGTGCCAGCAGCGAGGGGGACAGGGTGGATGGCTACACCTTC
.	.	TRBV11-3	TRBJ1-1	CASSLDVGRDTEAFF	TGTGCCAGCAGCTTAGATGTCGGGAGGGACACTGAAGCTTTCTTT
.	.	TRBV5-1	TRBJ2-5	CASSVAPGETQYF	TGCGCCAGCAGCGTCGCCCCCGGGGAGACCCAGTACTTC
TRBD1	few	TRBV7-9	TRBJ2-7	CASSSRDRSIYEQYF	TGTGCCAGCAGCTCCCGGGACAGGAGCATCTACGAGCAGTACTTC
.	.	TRBV27	TRBJ1-5	CASSLSGGLTSQPQHF	TGTGCCAGCAGTTTATCTGGCGGGCTCACGAGTCAGCCCCAGCATTTT
.	.	TRBV7-9	TRBJ1-4	CASSTLDRTNEKLFF	TGTGCCAGCAGCACCTTAGACAGGACTAATGAAAAACTGTTTTTT
.	.	TRBV19	TRBJ2-1	CASSILASDHEQFF	TGTGCCAGTAGTATTCTGGCTAGCGATCATGAGCAGTTCTTC
.	.	TRBV9	TRBJ2-1	CASSASGGNEQFF	TGTGCCAGCAGCGCGAGTGGGGGGAATGAGCAGTTCTTC